The rows below give T cell receptor beta chains drawn from one sample of a study of tumor-infiltrating lymphocytes in oesophageal squamous cell carcinoma. TCRdb re-called the PCR reads through MiXCR, storing one row per CDR3 protein. The sample records about 20,000 distinct CDR3 sequences, under 40% being singletons. Sequencing used blood. The receptor source for this set is a male donor with esophageal squamous cell carcinoma. The CDR3 runs from the conserved cysteine through the conserved F or W. A D gene is named only where the DNA matches it firmly. For some rows the clone size is stated as once, few or many, or as a class when expanded; others skip it.

v_gene	d_gene	abundance	j_gene	CDR3nt	CDR3aa
TRBV12-3/TRBV12-4	TRBD2	NA	TRBJ2-5	TGTGCCAGCAGTCGAACTAGGGGCGGGAGGCCGGGGCAAGAGACCCAGTACTTC	CASSRTRGGRPGQETQYF
TRBV7-2	NA	few	TRBJ2-7	TGTGCCAGCAGCAGGGAGGAAAGCGAGCAGTACTTC	CASSREESEQYF
TRBV6-1	NA	many	TRBJ2-5	TGTGCCAGCAGTGAGACCCTGGGGACCAGGACGTCAGGTGAGCAGTACTTC	CASSETLGTRTSGEQYF
TRBV7-4	NA	NA	TRBJ2-4	TGTGCCAGCAGCTTTCCGGTATATAGAGCTTCGGAAAATGAGCAGTACTTC	CASSFPVYRASENEQYF
TRBV28	NA	NA	TRBJ2-1	TGTGCCAGCAGTTCCCCGGGACGGAACAATGAGCAGTTCTTC	CASSSPGRNNEQFF
TRBV12-3/TRBV12-4	NA	few	TRBJ2-4	TGTGCCAGCAACTCTCCCCAGGGACCAAACATTCAGTACTTC	CASNSPQGPNIQYF
TRBV2	NA	many	TRBJ2-7	TGTGCCAGCAGTGAATGGTACGGGGGAGGCGAGCAGTACTTC	CASSEWYGGGEQYF
TRBV12-3/TRBV12-4	TRBD2	NA	TRBJ2-7	TGTGCCAGCACCCGCCGGGGGAGGGGCGTTGAGCAGTACTTC	CASTRRGRGVEQYF
TRBV27	NA	NA	TRBJ2-3	TGTGCCAGCAGTTGGCAGGGGTACACAGATACGCAGTATTTT	CASSWQGYTDTQYF
TRBV7-9	NA	NA	TRBJ1-5	TGTGCCAGCAGCGCCTTTACTACTGGGGCTCAGCCCCAGCATTTT	CASSAFTTGAQPQHF
TRBV7-2	NA	few	TRBJ2-1	TGTGCCAGCAGCCTCGACGGAAGCTCCTACAATGAGCAGTTCTTC	CASSLDGSSYNEQFF
TRBV10-1	TRBD1	many	TRBJ2-5	TGCGCCAGCAGTGAATCATCCGGGACAGGACAAGAGACCCAGTACTTC	CASSESSGTGQETQYF
TRBV5-1	TRBD2	many	TRBJ2-7	TGCGCCAGCAGCCGGGGACTAGCGGACGTCTACGAGCAGTACTTC	CASSRGLADVYEQYF
TRBV5-1	NA	many	TRBJ1-2	TGCGCCAGCAGCTACACCGGGACCAACTATGGCTACACCTTC	CASSYTGTNYGYTF
TRBV7-4	NA	few	TRBJ2-5	TGTGCCAGCAGCTCAAATGGGGAGACCCAGTACTTC	CASSSNGETQYF
TRBV14	NA	many	TRBJ2-5	TGTGCCAGCAGCCAAGATTGGGGTAAATTGGAGACCCAGTACTTC	CASSQDWGKLETQYF
TRBV7-9	TRBD1	many	TRBJ2-1	TGTGCCAGCATCTCGACAGGGGGCAATGAGCAGTTCTTC	CASISTGGNEQFF
TRBV27	NA	many	TRBJ1-2	TGTGCCAGCAGTTTCGGGGGGGGCTATGGCTACACCTTC	CASSFGGGYGYTF
TRBV6-1	NA	medium-sized	TRBJ2-1	TGTGCCAGCAGTTATCCGGACCAAAGGAATGAGCAGTTCTTC	CASSYPDQRNEQFF
TRBV6-1	NA	many	TRBJ2-7	TGTGCCAGCAGTGAAGCGCGGGGTATGTACGAGCAGTACTTC	CASSEARGMYEQYF
TRBV7-9	NA	many	TRBJ2-5	TGTGCCAGCAGCTACCCGGACGGGACGAGAGACCAGTACTTC	CASSYPDGTRDQYF
TRBV6-8	TRBD2	NA	TRBJ2-7	TGTGCCAGCAGTTACTCGAGGGGGGGCGAGGCGGGAGGGCCCAACGAGCAGTACTTC	CASSYSRGGEAGGPNEQYF